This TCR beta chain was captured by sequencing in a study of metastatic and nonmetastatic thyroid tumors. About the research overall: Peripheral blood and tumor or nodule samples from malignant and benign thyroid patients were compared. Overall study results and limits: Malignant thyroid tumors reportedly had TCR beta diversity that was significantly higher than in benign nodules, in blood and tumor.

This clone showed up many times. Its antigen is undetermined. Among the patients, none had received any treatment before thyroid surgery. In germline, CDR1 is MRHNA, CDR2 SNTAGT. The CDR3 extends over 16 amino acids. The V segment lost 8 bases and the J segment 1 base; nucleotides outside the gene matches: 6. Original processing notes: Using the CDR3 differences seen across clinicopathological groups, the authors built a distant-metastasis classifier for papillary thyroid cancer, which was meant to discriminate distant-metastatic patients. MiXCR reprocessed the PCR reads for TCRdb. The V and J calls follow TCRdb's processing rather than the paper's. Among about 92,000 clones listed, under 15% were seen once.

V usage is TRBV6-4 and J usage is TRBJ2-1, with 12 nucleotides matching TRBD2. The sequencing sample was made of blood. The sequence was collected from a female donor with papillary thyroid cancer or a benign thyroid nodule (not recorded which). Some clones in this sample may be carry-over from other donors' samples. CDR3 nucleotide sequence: TGTGCCAGCGGCGCCCTAGCGGGGGGGTCCTACAATGAGCAGTTCTTC. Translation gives CASGALAGGSYNEQFF.